This T cell receptor beta chain was captured in a study of CD8+ T cells in alopecia areata. Study details: Each day, treated patients took oral tofacitinib twice, at 5 to 10 mg per dose.

Notes on this clone: Its antigen is not identified.

In each case, RNA was isolated and then reverse transcribed into cDNA as the sequencing template. Assay: immunoSEQ multiplex PCR; the TCRdb copy retains only in-frame clones and omits some. Among roughly 14,000 clones, about 50% were seen once, and the ten largest hold roughly 11%. Peripheral blood and lesional scalp punch biopsies were taken from alopecia areata patients. The germline gives CDR1 SGDLS, CDR2 YYNGEE. This CDR3 has 14 amino acids. Trimming at V came to 1 base and at J to 4 bases, leaving 4 bases not matched to a gene. Findings and caveats of the study: Across lesional scalp, and particularly alopecia totalis/universalis, clonality surpassed that of normal scalp. Mice showed clearer TCR sharing than patients did, a gap that was possibly HLA-related.

The clonotype was recovered from a human donor with alopecia areata. The starting material was skin, obtained at week 0. The chain joins TRBV9 to TRBJ1-1; TRBD1 aligns across 7 bases. CDR3 sequence: CASSVSGGATEAFF. The CDR3, as DNA: TGTGCCAGCAGCGTATCAGGGGGGGCCACTGAAGCTTTCTTT.